These 5 T cell receptor beta chains were sequenced from one sample in a study of blood T cell repertoires in COVID-19. Data came from immunoSEQ multiplex PCR; TCRdb stores just in-frame clones and leaves some out. In the table there are about 120,000 clones, roughly three quarters of which are singletons. Sequences were obtained from peripheral blood. The receptor source for this set is a human donor in a cohort sampled during active COVID-19.

This clone was observed a handful of times. This rearrangement joins TRBV30 to TRBJ2-6, with D maybe TRBD1 (6 bases). CDR1 is GTSNPN, CDR2 SVGIG, per germline (reference sequence). Trimming stripped 7 bases from V and 0 bases from J, with 13 bases between. The CDR3 sequence is 15 residues long. The chain's CDR3 is CASKGDDSGANVLTF. The DNA of the CDR3 is TGTGCCTCCAAGGGGGATGACTCTGGGGCCAACGTCCTGACTTTC.

The chain is built from TRBV4-1 and TRBJ1-1; 7 bases map to TRBD1. The CDR3 spans 15 residues. Per the germline V gene, CDR1 is MGHRA and CDR2 is YSYEKL. Germline trimming cut 1 base from V and 1 base from J; bases unmatched to any gene: 3. CDR3 DNA: TGCGCCAGCAGCCAAGGGACAGGAGCGAACACTGAAGCTTTCTTT. This codes for CASSQGTGANTEAFF.

The V and J genes are TRBV4-1 and TRBJ1-2; D unresolved. The CDR3 covers 14 residues. CDR1 is MGHRA and CDR2 is YSYEKL in the germline V gene. Trimming left V 0 bases short and J 8 bases short, with 13 bases between. The CDR3 loop reads CASSQEYDFNGYTF. The CDR3 bases are TGCGCCAGCAGCCAAGAATACGACTTTAACGGCTACACCTTC.

The rearrangement joins TRBV27 to TRBJ2-7; D possibly corresponds to TRBD2 (5 bases). The length of the CDR3 is 14 residues. Trimming cost V 3 bases and J 5 bases, with 14 bases left between them. Germline CDR1 reads MNHEY; CDR2 reads SMNVEV (reference sequence). The CDR3 sequence: CASSFGRGYHEQYF. In DNA, the CDR3 is TGTGCCAGCAGTTTCGGTCGGGGATACCACGAGCAGTACTTC.

This clone has just one count. The chain combines TRBV6-5 with TRBJ1-6; a weak D match, TRBD1 (5 bases). The CDR3 extends over 14 amino acids. Germline values: CDR1 MNHEY, CDR2 SVGAGI. V was clipped by 6 bases and J by 5 bases, with 11 bases between them. CDR3: CASSGRGDNSPLHF. In DNA, the CDR3 is TGTGCCAGCAGCGGACGGGGGGATAATTCACCCCTCCACTTT.